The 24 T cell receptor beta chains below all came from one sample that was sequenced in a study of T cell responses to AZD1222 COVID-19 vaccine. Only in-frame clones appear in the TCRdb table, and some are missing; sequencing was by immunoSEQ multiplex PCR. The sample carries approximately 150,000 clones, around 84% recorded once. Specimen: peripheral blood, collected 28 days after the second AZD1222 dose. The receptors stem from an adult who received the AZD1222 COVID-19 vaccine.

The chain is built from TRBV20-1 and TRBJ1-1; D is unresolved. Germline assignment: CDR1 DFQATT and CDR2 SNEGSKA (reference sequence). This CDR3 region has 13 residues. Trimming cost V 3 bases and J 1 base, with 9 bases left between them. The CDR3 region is CSASKGWNTEAFF. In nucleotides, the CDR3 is TGCAGTGCTAGTAAGGGTTGGAACACTGAAGCTTTCTTT.

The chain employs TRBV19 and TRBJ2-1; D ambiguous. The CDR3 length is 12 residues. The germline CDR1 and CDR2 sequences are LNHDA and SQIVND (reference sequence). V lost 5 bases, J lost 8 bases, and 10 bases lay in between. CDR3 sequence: CASSLRQHEQFF. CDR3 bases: TGTGCCAGTAGTCTCCGCCAACATGAGCAGTTCTTC.

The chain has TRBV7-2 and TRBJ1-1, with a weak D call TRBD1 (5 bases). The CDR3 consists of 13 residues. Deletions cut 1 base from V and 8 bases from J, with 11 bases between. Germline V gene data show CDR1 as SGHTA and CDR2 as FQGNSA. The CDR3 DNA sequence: TGTGCCAGCAGCTTAGGGGGACCCCGGGAAGCTTTCTTT. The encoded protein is CASSLGGPREAFF.

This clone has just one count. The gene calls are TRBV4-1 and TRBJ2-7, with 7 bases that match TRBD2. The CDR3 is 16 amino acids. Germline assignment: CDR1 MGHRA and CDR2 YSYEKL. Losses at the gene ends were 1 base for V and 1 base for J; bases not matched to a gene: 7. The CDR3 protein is CASSQVVSGASYEQYF. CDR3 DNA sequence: TGCGCCAGCAGCCAAGTGGTGAGCGGGGCTTCCTACGAGCAGTACTTC.

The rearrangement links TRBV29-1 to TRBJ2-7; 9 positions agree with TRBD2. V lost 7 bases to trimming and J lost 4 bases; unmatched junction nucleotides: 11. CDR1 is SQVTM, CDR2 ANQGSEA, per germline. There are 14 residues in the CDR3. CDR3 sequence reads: CSAFGGRDGYEQYF. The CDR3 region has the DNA TGCAGCGCCTTCGGCGGGAGGGACGGGTACGAGCAGTACTTC.

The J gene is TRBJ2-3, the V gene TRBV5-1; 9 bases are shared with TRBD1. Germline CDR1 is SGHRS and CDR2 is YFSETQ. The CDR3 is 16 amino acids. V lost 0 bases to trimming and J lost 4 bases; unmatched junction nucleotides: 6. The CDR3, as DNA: TGCGCCAGCAGCTTGGGGGGACAGGGAGGTTCAGATACGCAGTATTTT. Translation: CASSLGGQGGSDTQYF.

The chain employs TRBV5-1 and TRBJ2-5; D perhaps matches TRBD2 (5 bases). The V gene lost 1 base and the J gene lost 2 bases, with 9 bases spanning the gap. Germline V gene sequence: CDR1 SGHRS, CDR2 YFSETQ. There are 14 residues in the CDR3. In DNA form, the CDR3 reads TGCGCCAGCAGCTTGATTCCGGGGCAAGAGACCCAGTACTTC. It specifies CASSLIPGQETQYF.

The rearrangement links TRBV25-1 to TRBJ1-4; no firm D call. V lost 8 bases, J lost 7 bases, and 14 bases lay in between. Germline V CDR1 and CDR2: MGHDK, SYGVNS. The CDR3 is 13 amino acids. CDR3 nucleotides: TGTGCCAGCCGATTTGGGGTCTTTGAAAAACTGTTTTTT. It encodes CASRFGVFEKLFF.

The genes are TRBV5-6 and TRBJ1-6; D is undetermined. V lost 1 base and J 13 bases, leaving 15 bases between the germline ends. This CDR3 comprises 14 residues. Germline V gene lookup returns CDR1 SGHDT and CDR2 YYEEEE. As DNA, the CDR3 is TGTGCCAGCAGCTTGCCGGACCTCAAAAAGCCCCTCCACTTT. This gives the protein CASSLPDLKKPLHF.

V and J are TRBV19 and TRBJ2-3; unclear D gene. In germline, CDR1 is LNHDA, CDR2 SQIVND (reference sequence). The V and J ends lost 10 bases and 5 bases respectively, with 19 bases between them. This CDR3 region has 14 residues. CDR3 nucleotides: TGTGCCACCAACCCCGGGCTCAACCAAGATACGCAGTATTTT. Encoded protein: CATNPGLNQDTQYF.

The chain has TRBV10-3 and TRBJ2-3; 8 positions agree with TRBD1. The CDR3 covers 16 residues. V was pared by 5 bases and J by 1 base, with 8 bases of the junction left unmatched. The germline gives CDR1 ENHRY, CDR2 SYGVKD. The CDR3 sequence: CAISPATGAGTDTQYF. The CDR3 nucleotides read TGTGCCATCAGTCCCGCGACAGGGGCGGGCACAGATACGCAGTATTTT.

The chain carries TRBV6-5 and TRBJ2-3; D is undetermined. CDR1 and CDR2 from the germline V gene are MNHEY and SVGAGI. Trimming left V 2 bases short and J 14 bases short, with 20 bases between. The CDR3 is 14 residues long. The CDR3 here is CASSYGVASNAVYF. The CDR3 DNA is TGTGCCAGCAGTTACGGTGTCGCAAGCAACGCAGTGTATTTT.

Here the CDR3 reads CASSVGGSYNSPLHF. The CDR3 coding sequence is TGTGCCAGCAGCGTAGGGGGCTCCTATAATTCACCCCTCCACTTT. The V and J genes are TRBV9 and TRBJ1-6, with D unresolved. Germline CDR1 is SGDLS and CDR2 is YYNGEE. Trimming removed 0 bases from V and 0 bases from J, with 4 bases in between. The CDR3 has 15 residues.

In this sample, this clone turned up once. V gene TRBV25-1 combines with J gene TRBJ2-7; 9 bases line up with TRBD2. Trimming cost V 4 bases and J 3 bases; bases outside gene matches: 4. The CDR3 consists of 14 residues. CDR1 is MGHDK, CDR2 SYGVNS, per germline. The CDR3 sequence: CASSAGTSLYEQYF. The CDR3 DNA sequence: TGTGCCAGCAGTGCCGGGACTAGCCTCTACGAGCAGTACTTC.

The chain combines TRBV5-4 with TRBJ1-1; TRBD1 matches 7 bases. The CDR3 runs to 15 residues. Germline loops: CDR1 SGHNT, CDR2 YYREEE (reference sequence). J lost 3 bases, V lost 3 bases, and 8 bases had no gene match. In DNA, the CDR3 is TGTGCCAGCAGCTCAACGACAGGGTTGGACACTGAAGCTTTCTTT. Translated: CASSSTTGLDTEAFF. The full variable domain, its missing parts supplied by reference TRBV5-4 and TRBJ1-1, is ETGVTQSPTHLIKTRGQQVTLRCSSQSGHNTVSWYQQALGQGPQFIFQYYREEENGRGNFPPRFSGLQFPNYSSELNVNALELDDSALYLCASSSTTGLDTEAFFGQGTRLTVV.

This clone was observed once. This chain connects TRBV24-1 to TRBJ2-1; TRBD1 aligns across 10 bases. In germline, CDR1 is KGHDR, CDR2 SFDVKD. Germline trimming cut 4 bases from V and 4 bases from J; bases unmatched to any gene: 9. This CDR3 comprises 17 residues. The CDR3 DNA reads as TGTGCCACCAGTGAGGAGCCGGGACAGGGGATTTACAATGAGCAGTTCTTC. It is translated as CATSEEPGQGIYNEQFF.

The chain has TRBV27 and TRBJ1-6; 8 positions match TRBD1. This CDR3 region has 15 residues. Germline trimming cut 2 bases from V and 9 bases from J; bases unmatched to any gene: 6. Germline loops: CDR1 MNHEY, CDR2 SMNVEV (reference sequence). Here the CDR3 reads CASSLPDRESSPLHF. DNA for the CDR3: TGTGCCAGCAGTTTACCGGACAGGGAAAGTTCACCCCTCCACTTT.

CDR3 in amino acids: CASSPSTGAHQPQHF. The CDR3 bases are TGTGCCAGCAGCCCGTCGACAGGGGCACATCAGCCCCAGCATTTT. The chain employs TRBV3-1 (or the pseudogene TRBV3-2) and TRBJ1-5; TRBD1 matches 8 bases. V shed 4 bases and J 5 bases; nucleotides not matched to a gene: 7. Looked up from germline, CDR1 is LGHDT and CDR2 is YNNKEL (reference sequence). This CDR3 is 15 amino acids long.

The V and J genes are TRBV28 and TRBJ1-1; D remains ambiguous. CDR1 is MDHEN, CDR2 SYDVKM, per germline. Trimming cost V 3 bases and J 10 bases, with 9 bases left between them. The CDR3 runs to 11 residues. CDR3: CASSFGVRAFF. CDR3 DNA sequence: TGTGCCAGCAGTTTTGGGGTGAGAGCTTTCTTT.

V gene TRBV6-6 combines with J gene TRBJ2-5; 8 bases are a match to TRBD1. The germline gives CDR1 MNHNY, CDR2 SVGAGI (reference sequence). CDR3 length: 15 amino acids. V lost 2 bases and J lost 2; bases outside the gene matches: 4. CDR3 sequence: CASSYLTGVQETQYF. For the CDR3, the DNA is TGTGCCAGCAGTTACCTGACAGGGGTGCAAGAGACCCAGTACTTC.

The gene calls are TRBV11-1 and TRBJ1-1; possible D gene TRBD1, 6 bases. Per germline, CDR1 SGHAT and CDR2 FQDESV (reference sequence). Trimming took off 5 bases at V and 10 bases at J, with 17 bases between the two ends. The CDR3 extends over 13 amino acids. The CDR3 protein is CASSLGGELGAFF. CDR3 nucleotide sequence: TGTGCCAGCAGCCTAGGGGGAGAGCTAGGAGCTTTCTTT.

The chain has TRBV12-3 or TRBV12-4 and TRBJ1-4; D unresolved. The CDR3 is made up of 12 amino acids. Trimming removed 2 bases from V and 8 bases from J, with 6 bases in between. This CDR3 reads CASSLMGEKLFF. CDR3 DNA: TGTGCCAGCAGTTTAATGGGGGAAAAACTGTTTTTT.

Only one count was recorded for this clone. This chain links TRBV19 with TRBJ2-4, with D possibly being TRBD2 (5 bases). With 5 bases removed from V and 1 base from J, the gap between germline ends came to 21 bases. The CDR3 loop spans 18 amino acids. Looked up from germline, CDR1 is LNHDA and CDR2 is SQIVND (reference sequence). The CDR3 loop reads CASSLGSERRFAKNIQYF. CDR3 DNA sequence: TGTGCCAGTAGTTTAGGGTCCGAGCGGAGATTTGCCAAAAACATTCAGTACTTC.

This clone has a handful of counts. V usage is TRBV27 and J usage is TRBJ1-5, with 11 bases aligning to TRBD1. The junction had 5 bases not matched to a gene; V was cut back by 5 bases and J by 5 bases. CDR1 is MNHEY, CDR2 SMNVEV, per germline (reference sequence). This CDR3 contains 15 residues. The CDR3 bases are TGTGCCAGCAGTCCCGGACAGGGGGCTTATCAGCCCCAGCATTTT. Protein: CASSPGQGAYQPQHF.